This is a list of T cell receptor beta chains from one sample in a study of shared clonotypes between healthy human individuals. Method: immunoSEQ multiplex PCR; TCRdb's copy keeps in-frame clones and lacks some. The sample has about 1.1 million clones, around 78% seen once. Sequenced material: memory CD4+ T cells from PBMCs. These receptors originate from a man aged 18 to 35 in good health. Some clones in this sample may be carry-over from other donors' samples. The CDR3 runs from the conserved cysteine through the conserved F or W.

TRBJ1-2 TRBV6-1 CASTQQDGSYGYTF
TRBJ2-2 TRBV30 CAWANTGELFF
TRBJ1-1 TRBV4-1 CASSQRAGAGTTEAFF
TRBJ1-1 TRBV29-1 CSVTTTGGRAFF
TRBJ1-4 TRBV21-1 CATSESLGRWGTNEKLFF
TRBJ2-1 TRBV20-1 CSASLARQFF
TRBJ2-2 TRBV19 CASSEGGLTGELFF
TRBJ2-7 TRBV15 CATSRGGGYIYEQYF
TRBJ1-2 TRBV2 CASSDEFVSGYTF
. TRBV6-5 CASSYNRGFGVYEQYF
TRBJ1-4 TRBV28 CASRVQSLGGEKLFF
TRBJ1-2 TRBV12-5 CASGLVPGGYGYTF
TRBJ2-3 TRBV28 CASSQRPSSYLTDTQYF
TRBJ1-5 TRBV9 CASSPTSRDQPQHF
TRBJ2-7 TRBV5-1 CASSLEGQGSYEQYF
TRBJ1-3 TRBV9 CASSPRPEGTIYF
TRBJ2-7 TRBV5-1 CASSTLGSSYEQYF
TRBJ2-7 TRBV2 CASSQFSYEQYF
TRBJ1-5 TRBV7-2 CASSPRTSNQPQHF
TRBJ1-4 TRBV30 CAWSVGGGGEKLFF
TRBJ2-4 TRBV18 CASSPPSQGNIQYF
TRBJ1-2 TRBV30 CASRQGDRYGYTF
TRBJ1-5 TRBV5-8 CASSLVAQGGTQHF
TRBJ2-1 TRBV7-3 CASSSPGLAGGNNEQFF
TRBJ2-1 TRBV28 CASSLSGGGTNEQFF
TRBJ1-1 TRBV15 CATSRVGNTEAFF
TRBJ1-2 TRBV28 CASSGQPYGYTF
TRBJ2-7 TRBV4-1 CASSHRAGVNEQYF
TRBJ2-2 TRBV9 CASSVALGANTGELFF
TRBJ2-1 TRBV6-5 CASSGTSGRNEQFF
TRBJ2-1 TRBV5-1 CASSPGTSGINEQFF
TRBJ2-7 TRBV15 CATSRDFSYEQYF
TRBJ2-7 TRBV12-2 CAKPGPKGYEQYF
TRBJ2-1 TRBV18 CASSPQDRAQQFF
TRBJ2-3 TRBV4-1 CASSQGDTLNTDTQYF
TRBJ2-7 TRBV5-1 CASSLGQGASGEQYF
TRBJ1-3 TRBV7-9 CASSALVISSGNTIYF
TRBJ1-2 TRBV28 CASTQGTPNGYTF
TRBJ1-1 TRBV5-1 CASSLQGSGTEAFF
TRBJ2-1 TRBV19 CASNLAGGNEQFF
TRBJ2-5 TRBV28 CASSSGLAWETQYF
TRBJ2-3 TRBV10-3 CAISLLVGGPDTQYF
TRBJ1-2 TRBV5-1 CASSSNNAYGYTF
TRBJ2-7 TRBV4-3 CASSLDRFSSYEQYF
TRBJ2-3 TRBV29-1 CSVVGSASTDTQYF
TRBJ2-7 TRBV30 CAWSVGLPKPLVQYF
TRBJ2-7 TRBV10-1 CARLEGGVDEQYF
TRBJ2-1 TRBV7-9 CASSLLSVTYNEQFF
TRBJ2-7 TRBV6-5 CASRRGRGNEQYF
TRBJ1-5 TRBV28 CATKPPGGGNQPQHF
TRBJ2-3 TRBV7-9 CASSEQGRTDTQYF
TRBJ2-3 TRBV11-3 CASSQDRDSDTQYF
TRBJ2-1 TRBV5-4 CASSLKAGKNEQFF
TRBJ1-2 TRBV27 CASSSRTVENGYTF
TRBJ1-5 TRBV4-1 CASSQSRGDQPQHF
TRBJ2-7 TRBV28 CASRLGLAGGQYF
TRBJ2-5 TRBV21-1 CASSHTSGASKGWEYQETQYF
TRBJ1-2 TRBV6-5 CASSLREGIDGYTF
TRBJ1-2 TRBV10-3 CAISPDINYGYTF
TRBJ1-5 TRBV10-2 CASRSTGVTNQPQHF